These 9 T cell receptor beta chains originate from one sample sequenced in a study of T cell repertoires in cytomegalovirus infection. TCRdb reanalysed the reads using MiXCR and keeps one entry per CDR3 protein. The table has about 400,000 distinct CDR3 sequences, about a sixth seen once. The sequenced sample consisted of PBMCs. These receptors were taken from a human donor in good health (CMV status not recorded). Some clones in this sample may be carry-over from other donors' samples.

As for this clonotype: The germline gene is not matched at one end of the junction; a read error may be the cause. The genes are TRBV11-2 and TRBJ1-1, with D uncertain. Germline loops: CDR1 SGHAT, CDR2 FQNNGV. There are 14 residues in the CDR3. The CDR3 DNA sequence: TGTGCCAGCAGCGTAGACGGTCTAAACACTGAAGCTTTCTTT. It specifies CASSVDGLNTEAFF.

This clonotype was counted many times. The chain couples TRBV4-3 to TRBJ2-3; tentative D call: TRBD2 (5 bases). With 0 bases removed from V and 5 bases from J, the gap between germline ends came to 12 bases. CDR1 and CDR2 (germline): LGHNA, YSLEER. The CDR3 spans 15 residues. The CDR3 protein is CASSQDPLAGDTQYF. CDR3 nucleotides: TGCGCCAGCAGCCAAGATCCCCTAGCAGGAGATACGCAGTATTTT.

This clonotype appeared many times. V usage is TRBV7-2 and J usage is TRBJ2-7; 8 nucleotides match TRBD2. After removal of 5 bases from V and 1 base from J, the junction contained 7 bases not matched to a gene. The CDR3 runs 15 residues. In germline, CDR1 is SGHTA, CDR2 FQGNSA. CDR3 bases: TGTGCCAGCAGCGAAGGGGCGGGAGGATCCTACGAGCAGTACTTC. Protein sequence: CASSEGAGGSYEQYF.

V and J are TRBV10-3 and TRBJ1-1; D call uncertain. Germline V gene sequence: CDR1 ENHRY, CDR2 SYGVKD. The ends were cut back, 0 bases at V and 3 bases at J, with 11 bases in the middle. This CDR3 spans 15 amino acids. For the CDR3, the DNA is TGTGCCATCAGTGAGTCGAGAATAGGGTACACTGAAGCTTTCTTT. This translates into CAISESRIGYTEAFF.

This clonotype occurred a few times. The V gene is TRBV29-1, the J gene TRBJ1-1; D is perhaps TRBD1 (6 bases). Germline V gene sequence: CDR1 SQVTM, CDR2 ANQGSEA. V was cut by 4 bases and J by 4 bases, with 13 bases left in between. The CDR3 sequence is 13 residues long. DNA for the CDR3: TGCAGCGTTGTAGGGGGGGATGGCACTGAAGCTTTCTTT. It yields the protein CSVVGGDGTEAFF.

The V call is TRBV5-1, the J call TRBJ2-7; 7 bases agree with TRBD1. The germline V gene has CDR1 SGHRS and CDR2 YFSETQ. The CDR3 spans 16 residues. Unmatched junction bases numbered 11, after V lost 3 bases and J lost 2 bases. The CDR3 DNA sequence: TGCGCCAGCAGCTCCCTCCCGGGACAGCGCGCCTACGAGCAGTACTTC. Translating it yields CASSSLPGQRAYEQYF.

This clonotype has ten or more counts. The chain recombines TRBV20-1 with TRBJ2-3; D ambiguous. The length of the CDR3 is 12 residues. Deletions cut 5 bases from V and 0 bases from J, with 6 bases between. CDR1 and CDR2 from the germline V gene are DFQATT and SNEGSKA (reference sequence). The CDR3 reads CSAPASTDTQYF. CDR3 nucleotides: TGCAGTGCTCCGGCCAGCACAGATACGCAGTATTTT.

This clonotype was found many times. The rearrangement uses TRBV7-8 and TRBJ2-5, with 11 nucleotides matching TRBD2. The CDR3 extends over 16 amino acids. The V segment lost 5 bases and the J segment 7 bases; nucleotides outside the gene matches: 12. Per the germline V gene, CDR1 is SGHVS and CDR2 is FQNEAQ. CDR3 protein: CASSKLAGVLGGTQYF. The CDR3 DNA reads as TGTGCCAGCAGCAAACTAGCGGGGGTATTGGGGGGGACCCAGTACTTC.

This clonotype was seen repeatedly, ten times or more. The rearrangement links TRBV7-2 to TRBJ2-1, with D maybe TRBD2 (5 bases). The germline V gene has CDR1 SGHTA and CDR2 FQGNSA. CDR3 length: 14 residues. The ends were cut back, 5 bases at V and 4 bases at J, with 12 bases in the middle. CDR3 protein: CASSPRGRYNEQFF. Here the CDR3 DNA reads TGTGCCAGCAGCCCTCGGGGTCGATACAATGAGCAGTTCTTC.